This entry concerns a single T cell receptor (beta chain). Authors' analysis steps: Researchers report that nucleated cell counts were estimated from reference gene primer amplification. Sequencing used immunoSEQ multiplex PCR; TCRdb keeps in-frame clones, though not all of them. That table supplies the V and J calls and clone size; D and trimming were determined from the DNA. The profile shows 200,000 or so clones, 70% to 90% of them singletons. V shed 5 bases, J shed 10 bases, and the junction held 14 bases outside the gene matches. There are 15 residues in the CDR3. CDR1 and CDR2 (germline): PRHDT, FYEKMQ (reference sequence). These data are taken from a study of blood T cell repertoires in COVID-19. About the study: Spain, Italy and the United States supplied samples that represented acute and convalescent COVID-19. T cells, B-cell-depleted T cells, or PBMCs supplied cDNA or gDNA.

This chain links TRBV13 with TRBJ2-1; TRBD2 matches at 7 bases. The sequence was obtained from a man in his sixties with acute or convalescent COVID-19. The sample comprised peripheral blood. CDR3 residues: CASSTRSGVAEEQFF. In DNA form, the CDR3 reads TGTGCCAGCAGCACGAGGAGCGGGGTAGCGGAGGAGCAGTTCTTC.